The 24 T cell receptor beta chains below come from one sample, sequenced in a study of beta chain features in type 1 diabetes. Sequenced material consisted of expressed TCRB transcripts (all of the isolated RNA was reverse transcribed). The data were produced by immunoSEQ multiplex PCR, yet TCRdb's version contains in-frame clones alone and is incomplete. Among about 900,000 clones listed, around a sixth were seen once. Specimen: naive CD4+ T cells from blood. The receptors derive from a woman between 18 and 30 years old in good health.

This clone came up a few times. This chain links TRBV6-5 with TRBJ2-1, with 8 bases lining up with TRBD2. Trimming removed 0 bases from V and 2 bases from J; junction bases left unmatched: 3. The CDR3 runs 16 residues. Per germline, CDR1 MNHEY and CDR2 SVGAGI. The CDR3 DNA reads as TGTGCCAGCAGTTACTCCGGGAGGGCCGCCTACAATGAGCAGTTCTTC. Translating it yields CASSYSGRAAYNEQFF.

There are a few counts of this clone. This chain connects TRBV5-1 to TRBJ2-4; 8 bases line up with TRBD2. The CDR3 runs to 16 residues. Germline V lookup: CDR1 SGHRS, CDR2 YFSETQ. V trimming: 0 bases; J trimming: 8 bases; junction bases outside the gene matches: 10. The CDR3 DNA is TGCGCCAGCAGCTTGGTAGCGGGGCCTCCTTTCGACATTCAGTACTTC. This gives the protein CASSLVAGPPFDIQYF. The full variable domain, rest sourced from reference TRBV5-1 and TRBJ2-4, is KAGVTQTPRYLIKTRGQQVTLSCSPISGHRSVSWYQQTPGQGLQFLFEYFSETQRNKGNFPGRFSGRQFSNSRSEMNVSTLELGDSALYLCASSLVAGPPFDIQYFGAGTRLSVL.

This clone has a handful of counts. The V and J genes are TRBV7-8 and TRBJ2-7; D is unresolved. Germline loops: CDR1 SGHVS, CDR2 FQNEAQ. Trimming removed 3 bases at V and 4 bases at J, with 13 bases between. The CDR3 spans 14 residues. Written as DNA, the CDR3 is TGTGCCAGCAGCTTCACCGGTGGCCGGTACGAGCAGTACTTC. Translating gives CASSFTGGRYEQYF.

The J gene is TRBJ2-1, the V gene TRBV2, with D perhaps TRBD2 (5 bases). Trimming stripped 6 bases from V and 8 bases from J, with 11 bases between. The CDR3 consists of 12 residues. The germline V gene has CDR1 SNHLY and CDR2 FYNNEI. This CDR3 reads CASRLLEDEQFF. The CDR3 DNA follows: TGTGCCAGCAGGCTGTTGGAGGATGAGCAGTTCTTC.

This clone has more than one count but fewer than ten. This CDR3 is CASSDLGSESEQFF. The DNA of the CDR3 is TGTGCCAGCAGCGACCTGGGTAGCGAATCTGAGCAGTTCTTC. This chain uses TRBV5-4 with TRBJ2-1; D might be TRBD2 (5 bases). In germline, CDR1 is SGHNT, CDR2 YYREEE (reference sequence). V lost 4 bases to trimming and J lost 9 bases, with 17 bases between them. The CDR3 spans 14 residues. The variable domain in full, with the rest retrieved from reference TRBV5-4 and TRBJ2-1, is ETGVTQSPTHLIKTRGQQVTLRCSSQSGHNTVSWYQQALGQGPQFIFQYYREEENGRGNFPPRFSGLQFPNYSSELNVNALELDDSALYLCASSDLGSESEQFFGPGTRLTVL.

About this clone: The germline gene is not matched at one end of the junction; a read error may be the cause. Different DNA sequences within this sample yield the same CDR3. The genes are TRBV4-1 and TRBJ2-5; D gene uncertain. This CDR3 comprises 14 residues. CDR1 MGHRA and CDR2 YSYEKL come from the germline V gene. CDR3 nucleotide sequence: TGCGCTAGCAGCCAAGACCGGCACCAAGAGACCCAGTACTTC. Translation: CASSQDRHQETQYF.

This clone was counted a few times. The chain has TRBV2 and TRBJ2-7; maybe TRBD1 (6 bases). The CDR3 length is 13 residues. Trimming took off 6 bases at V and 1 base at J, with 10 bases between the two ends. The germline CDR1 and CDR2 sequences are SNHLY and FYNNEI. The CDR3 region is CASSPDSSYEQYF. The DNA for the CDR3 is TGTGCCAGCAGCCCGGACAGTTCCTACGAGCAGTACTTC.

J is TRBJ1-1 and V is TRBV30; unclear D gene. In germline, CDR1 is GTSNPN, CDR2 SVGIG (reference sequence). The V gene lost 5 bases and the J gene lost 1 base, with 20 bases spanning the gap. The CDR3 is 16 residues long. The CDR3 is CAWATRQTRRNTEAFF. In DNA, the CDR3 is TGTGCCTGGGCGACCCGCCAGACACGCAGGAACACTGAAGCTTTCTTT.

The sample holds a few counts of this clone. The CDR3 region is CASSLSLSTRRFTYEQYF. The DNA of the CDR3 is TGTGCCAGCAGTTTAAGCCTATCCACTAGGCGGTTCACCTACGAGCAGTACTTC. The rearrangement uses TRBV28 and TRBJ2-7; TRBD2 might be the D (5 bases). Germline values: CDR1 MDHEN, CDR2 SYDVKM. CDR3 length equals 18 residues. V was shortened by 2 bases and J by 2 bases, with 22 bases between the two germline ends.

The gene calls are TRBV25-1 and TRBJ2-3; 9 bases align to TRBD2. V dropped 6 bases and J dropped 0; count of bases not matched to a gene: 4. Germline V gene lookup returns CDR1 MGHDK and CDR2 SYGVNS. This CDR3 is built from 15 residues. The CDR3 protein is CASSPTSGSTDTQYF. The CDR3 DNA is TGTGCCAGCAGCCCGACTAGCGGAAGCACAGATACGCAGTATTTT.

The V gene is TRBV10-3, the J gene TRBJ1-2, with 8 bases matching TRBD1. Germline values: CDR1 ENHRY, CDR2 SYGVKD. V shed 7 bases, J shed 8 bases, and the junction held 9 bases outside the gene matches. The CDR3 has 13 amino acids. This CDR3 is CAIMGGQGGGYTF. In DNA, the CDR3 is TGTGCCATCATGGGTGGACAGGGAGGCGGCTACACCTTC.

The CDR3 coding sequence is TGTGCCATCAGGCCGAACAGGGAAGTCACAGATACGCAGTATTTT. Its translation is CAIRPNREVTDTQYF. This rearrangement joins TRBV10-3 to TRBJ2-3; D possibly corresponds to TRBD1 (6 bases). The CDR3 extends over 15 amino acids. Germline CDR1 ENHRY, CDR2 SYGVKD. V was trimmed by 6 bases and J by 2 bases, leaving 15 bases between them.

This clone has more than one count but fewer than ten. The chain joins TRBV7-2 to TRBJ2-7; 12 bases are shared with TRBD2. This CDR3 is 18 amino acids long. V shed 4 bases and J 1 base; nucleotides not matched to a gene: 11. CDR1 and CDR2 from the germline V gene are SGHTA and FQGNSA. The CDR3 is CASSSGGTSGFHSYEQYF. The CDR3 region has the DNA TGTGCCAGCAGCTCGGGCGGGACTAGCGGGTTCCATTCCTACGAGCAGTACTTC.

This clone was counted between two and nine times. The CDR3 sequence: CASSPRTSGSVSGANVLTF. CDR3 coding DNA: TGTGCCAGCTCACCTAGGACTAGCGGGAGTGTGTCCGGGGCCAACGTCCTGACTTTC. V and J are TRBV18 and TRBJ2-6; 13 bases align to TRBD2. J gave up 4 bases and V 3 bases, and 9 bases lay outside the gene matches. CDR3 size: 19 residues. Germline CDR1 reads KGHSH; CDR2 reads LQKENI. The variable domain in full, completed from reference TRBV18 and TRBJ2-6, reads NAGVMQNPRHLVRRRGQEARLRCSPMKGHSHVYWYRQLPEEGLKFMVYLQKENIIDESGMPKERFSAEFPKEGPSILRIQQVVRGDSAAYFCASSPRTSGSVSGANVLTFGAGSRLTVL.

The J gene is TRBJ2-3, the V gene TRBV5-1; 11 nucleotides align to TRBD2. The length of the CDR3 is 15 residues. The V and J ends lost 2 bases and 3 bases, in that order; junction bases with no gene match: 2. From germline, CDR1 is SGHRS and CDR2 YFSETQ. The CDR3: CASSLLAGATDTQYF. CDR3 nucleotides: TGCGCCAGCAGCTTACTAGCGGGAGCTACAGATACGCAGTATTTT.

The rearrangement uses TRBV10-3 and TRBJ2-7; D might be TRBD1 (5 bases). This CDR3 region has 14 residues. From germline, CDR1 is ENHRY and CDR2 SYGVKD. V lost 3 bases and J lost 1, with 10 bases in between. The CDR3 DNA reads as TGTGCCATCAGTGACGACAGTTTTTCCTACGAGCAGTACTTC. Translating it yields CAISDDSFSYEQYF.

A few counts support this clone. The chain employs TRBV6-5 and TRBJ1-5; 9 bases align to TRBD1. Germline CDR1 is MNHEY and CDR2 is SVGAGI. The CDR3 is 15 amino acids. With V trimmed by 5 bases and J by 4 bases, 6 bases remained unmatched. The CDR3 protein is CASSNRDRANQPQHF. For the CDR3, the DNA is TGTGCCAGCAGTAACCGGGACAGGGCAAATCAGCCCCAGCATTTT.

V usage is TRBV9 and J usage is TRBJ2-5, with a weak D call TRBD2 (6 bases). The CDR3 is 13 residues long. The V gene's germline CDR1 is SGDLS and CDR2 YYNGEE. V dropped 4 bases and J dropped 5 bases, with 12 bases sitting between them. The DNA of the CDR3 is TGTGCCAGCAGCTACGTAGGAGGGGAGACCCAGTACTTC. Residues: CASSYVGGETQYF.

This clone was seen a few times. The genes are TRBV2 and TRBJ1-2; D remains ambiguous. The CDR3 extends over 14 amino acids. Between the trimmed V and J ends, which lost 1 base and 4 bases, there was a span of 10 bases. Germline V gene sequence: CDR1 SNHLY, CDR2 FYNNEI. The CDR3 sequence is CASSEGLIIYGYTF. The CDR3 DNA reads as TGTGCCAGCAGTGAAGGGCTGATAATCTATGGCTACACCTTC.

The V gene is TRBV18, the J gene TRBJ2-2; weak D call: TRBD2 (5 bases). Germline-derived CDR1 and CDR2 are KGHSH and LQKENI. V was shortened by 3 bases and J by 1 base, with 9 bases between the two germline ends. The CDR3 runs to 15 residues. The CDR3: CASSPVAGNTGELFF. CDR3 coding DNA: TGTGCCAGCTCACCTGTTGCGGGGAACACCGGGGAGCTGTTTTTT.

In regard to this clone: One end of the junction fails to match germline, which may point to a read error. Within the sample, other DNA sequences also encode this same CDR3. The rearrangement links TRBV5-1 to TRBJ2-3; TRBD2 agrees at 10 bases. The CDR3 length is 15 residues. Per germline, CDR1 SGHRS and CDR2 YFSETQ. CDR3 sequence: CASSLSGRGTDTQYF. DNA of the CDR3: TGCGCCAGCAGCTTGAGCGGGAGGGGCACCGATACGCAGTATTTT.

The V gene is TRBV28, the J gene TRBJ2-7; the match to TRBD1 covers 12 bases. J gave up 6 bases and V 6 bases, and 9 bases lay outside the gene matches. The CDR3 has 15 amino acids. Germline V gene sequence: CDR1 MDHEN, CDR2 SYDVKM. CDR3 residues: CASRTYGTGGTEQYF. The CDR3 region has the DNA TGTGCCAGCAGGACGTACGGGACAGGGGGCACCGAGCAGTACTTC.

The CDR3 region has the DNA TGTGCGGCGAGACTAGCGCCTAACACCGGGGAGCTGTTTTTT. It encodes CAARLAPNTGELFF. The chain combines TRBV28 with TRBJ2-2; 8 positions match TRBD2. Germline CDR1 reads MDHEN; CDR2 reads SYDVKM. The CDR3 runs 14 residues.

This clone was observed a few times. The rearrangement joins TRBV6-6 to TRBJ1-3; D call uncertain. Trimming left V 5 bases short and J 4 bases short, with 6 bases between. The CDR3 is 12 amino acids. CDR1 is MNHNY and CDR2 is SVGAGI in the germline V gene (reference sequence). CDR3 sequence (DNA): TGTGCCAGCAGTCTACGCGGAAACACCATATATTTT. Protein product: CASSLRGNTIYF.